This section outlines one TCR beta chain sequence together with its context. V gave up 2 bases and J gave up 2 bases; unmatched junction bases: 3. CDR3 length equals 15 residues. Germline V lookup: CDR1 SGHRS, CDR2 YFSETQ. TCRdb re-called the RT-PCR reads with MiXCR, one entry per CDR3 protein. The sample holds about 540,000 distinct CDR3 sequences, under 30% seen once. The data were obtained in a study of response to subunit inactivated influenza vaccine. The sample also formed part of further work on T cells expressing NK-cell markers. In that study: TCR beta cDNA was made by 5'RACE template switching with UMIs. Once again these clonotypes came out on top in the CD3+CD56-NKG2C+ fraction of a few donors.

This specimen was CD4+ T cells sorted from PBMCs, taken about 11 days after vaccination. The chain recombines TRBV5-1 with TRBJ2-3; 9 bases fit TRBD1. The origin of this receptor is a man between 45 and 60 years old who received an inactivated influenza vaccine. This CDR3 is CASSFGQGLTDTQYF. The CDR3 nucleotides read TGCGCCAGCAGCTTTGGACAGGGGCTCACAGATACGCAGTATTTT.